This T cell receptor (beta chain) came from a study of T cells in localized non-small cell lung cancer. As for this clone: Its antigen is not known.

Study conclusions and caveats: Adjacent lung held a median around 56 of the top 100 tumor clones.

Germline CDR1 reads KGHSH; CDR2 reads LQKENI. The V gene end was trimmed by 6 bases and the J gene end by 0 bases; junction bases not matched to a gene: 8. The CDR3 extends over 16 amino acids. Generated by immunoSEQ multiplex PCR, the TCRdb table keeps only in-frame clones and is missing some. The sample shows tens of thousands of clones, 80% to 90% of them seen only once. The TCR originated in a male donor at least 60 years old with stage II lung adenocarcinoma. This specimen was peripheral blood mononuclear cells, taken before any cancer treatment. The V gene is TRBV18, the J gene TRBJ2-1; 7 bases line up with TRBD2. CDR3 residues: CASSPLAAVSYNEQFF. The CDR3 DNA sequence: TGTGCCAGCTCGCCGCTAGCGGCGGTCTCCTACAATGAGCAGTTCTTC.